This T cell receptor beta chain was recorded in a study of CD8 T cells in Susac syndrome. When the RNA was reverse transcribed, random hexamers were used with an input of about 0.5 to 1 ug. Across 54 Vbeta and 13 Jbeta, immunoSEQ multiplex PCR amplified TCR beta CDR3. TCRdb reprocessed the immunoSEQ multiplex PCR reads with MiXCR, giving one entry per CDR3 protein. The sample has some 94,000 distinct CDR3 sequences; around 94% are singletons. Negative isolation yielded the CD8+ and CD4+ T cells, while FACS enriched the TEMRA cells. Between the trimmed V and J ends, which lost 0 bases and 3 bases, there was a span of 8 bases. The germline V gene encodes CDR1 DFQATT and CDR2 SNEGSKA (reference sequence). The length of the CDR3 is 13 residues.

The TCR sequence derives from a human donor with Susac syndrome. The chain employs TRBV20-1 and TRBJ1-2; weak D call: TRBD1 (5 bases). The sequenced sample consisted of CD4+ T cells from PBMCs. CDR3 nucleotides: TGCAGTGCTAGAGAACAGGCCGACTATGGCTACACCTTC. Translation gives CSAREQADYGYTF.